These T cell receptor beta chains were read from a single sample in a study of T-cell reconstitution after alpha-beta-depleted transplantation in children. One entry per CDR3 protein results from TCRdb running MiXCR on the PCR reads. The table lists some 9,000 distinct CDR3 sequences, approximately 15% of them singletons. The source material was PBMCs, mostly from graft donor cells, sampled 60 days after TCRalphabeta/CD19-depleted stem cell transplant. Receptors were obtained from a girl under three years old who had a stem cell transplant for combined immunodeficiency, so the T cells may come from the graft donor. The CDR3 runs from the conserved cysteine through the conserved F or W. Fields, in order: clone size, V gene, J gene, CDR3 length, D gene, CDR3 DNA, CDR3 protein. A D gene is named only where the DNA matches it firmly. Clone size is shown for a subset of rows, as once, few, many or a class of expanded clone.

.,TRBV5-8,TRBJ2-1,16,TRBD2,TGTGCCAGCAGTCCCGAACTAGCGAACTACTACAATGAGCAGTTCTTC,CASSPELANYYNEQFF
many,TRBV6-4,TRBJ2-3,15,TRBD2,TGTGCCAGCAGTGAAAAGCGGGGGGGCACAGATACGCAGTATTTT,CASSEKRGGTDTQYF
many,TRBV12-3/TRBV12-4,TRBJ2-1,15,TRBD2,TGTGCCAGCAGCGATACTAGCGGGGGGGTGAATGAGCAGTTCTTC,CASSDTSGGVNEQFF
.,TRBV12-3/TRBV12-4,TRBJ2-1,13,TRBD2,TGTGCCAGTGGACTAGCGGTCCGCAATGAGCAGTTCTTC,CASGLAVRNEQFF
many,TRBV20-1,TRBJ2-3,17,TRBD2,TGCAGTGCTATAGGACTAGCGGGGGTCCTATCTACAGATACGCAGTATTTT,CSAIGLAGVLSTDTQYF
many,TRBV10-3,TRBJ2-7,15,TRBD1,TGTGCCATCAGTGTTACCGGGACAGGGGCCTACGAGCAGTACTTC,CAISVTGTGAYEQYF
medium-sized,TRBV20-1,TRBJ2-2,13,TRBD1,TGCAGTGCTAGGCACAGGGGGGCCGGGGAGCTGTTTTTT,CSARHRGAGELFF
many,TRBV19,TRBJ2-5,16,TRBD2,TGTGCCAGTAGTATAGTTGGTAGCGGGGCTCAAGAGACCCAGTACTTC,CASSIVGSGAQETQYF
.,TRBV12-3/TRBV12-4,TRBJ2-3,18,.,TGTGCCAGCAGTTTTGGGAGAGATACGGGAGTAGGCACAGATACGCAGTATTTT,CASSFGRDTGVGTDTQYF
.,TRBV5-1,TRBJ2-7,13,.,TGCGCCAGCAGCTTGGAGGAGAACTACGAGCAGTACTTC,CASSLEENYEQYF
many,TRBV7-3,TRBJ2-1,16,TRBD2,TGTGCCAGCAGCTTAGACGGTAGCGGGAGATACAATGAGCAGTTCTTC,CASSLDGSGRYNEQFF
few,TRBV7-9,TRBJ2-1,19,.,TGTGCCAGCAGCTTAGCCCCTTGGGTCGGGGGCTTCTCCTACAATGAGCAGTTCTTC,CASSLAPWVGGFSYNEQFF
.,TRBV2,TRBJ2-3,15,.,TGTGCCAGCAGTGAAATTGGGGGTAGCGTGGATACGCAGTATTTT,CASSEIGGSVDTQYF
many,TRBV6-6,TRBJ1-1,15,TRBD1,TGTGCCAGCCGAACGGCGACAGGGCAAGGCACTGAAGCTTTCTTT,CASRTATGQGTEAFF
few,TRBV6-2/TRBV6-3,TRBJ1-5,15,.,TGTGCCAGCAAACCTCTCGGGGCAGCAAATCAGCCCCAGCATTTT,CASKPLGAANQPQHF
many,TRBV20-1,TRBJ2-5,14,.,TGCAGTGCTAGAACCGGGATCCGAAAAGAGACCCAGTACTTC,CSARTGIRKETQYF
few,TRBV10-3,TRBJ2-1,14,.,TGTGCCATCAGTGAGTCTACAGGAGGTGGCGAGCAGTTCTTC,CAISESTGGGEQFF
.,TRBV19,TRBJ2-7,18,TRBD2,TGTGCCAGTAGTTTCCTTCTCCGACCGGGGGGGAACCAGAACGAGCAGTACTTC,CASSFLLRPGGNQNEQYF
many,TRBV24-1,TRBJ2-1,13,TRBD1,TGTGCCACCAGTGGAGGACAGGTCAATGAGCAGTTCTTC,CATSGGQVNEQFF
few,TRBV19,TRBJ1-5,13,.,TGTGCCAGTGGGTTAGTGGGCAATCAGCCCCAGCATTTT,CASGLVGNQPQHF
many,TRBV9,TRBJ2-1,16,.,TGTGCCAGCAGCGTACGGGGTCCCAGCTCCTACAATGAGCAGTTCTTC,CASSVRGPSSYNEQFF
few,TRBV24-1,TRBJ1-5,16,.,TGTGCCACCAGTGATTTGGGGGGTAACAGCAATCAGCCCCAGCATTTT,CATSDLGGNSNQPQHF
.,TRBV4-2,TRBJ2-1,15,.,TGTGCCAGCAGCCAAGATCTACTAGTTCCCGGCTTCAGGCTCTTC,CASSQDLLVPGFRLF
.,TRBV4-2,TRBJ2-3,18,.,TGTGCCAGCAGCCACCCTGGGTCGGGGGGCCGACGGTTGAATGCGCAGTATTTT,CASSHPGSGGRRLNAQYF
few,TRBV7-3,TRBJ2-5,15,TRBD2,TGTGCCAGCAGCCCGCTGGGACTAGGCGAAGAGACCCAGTACTTC,CASSPLGLGEETQYF
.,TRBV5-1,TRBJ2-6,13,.,TGCGCCAGCAGGGGACCTGGGGCCAACGTCCTGACTTTC,CASRGPGANVLTF
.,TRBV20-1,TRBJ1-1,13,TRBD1,TGCAGTGGTCAGGGACAGGGTTACACTGAAGCTTTCTTT,CSGQGQGYTEAFF
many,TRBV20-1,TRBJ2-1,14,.,TGCAGTTCGGAGCCCAGTATCTCCTACAATGAGCAGTTCTTC,CSSEPSISYNEQFF
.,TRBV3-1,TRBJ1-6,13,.,TGTGCCAGCAGCCAAGATCCAGTGCGACCCCTCCACTTT,CASSQDPVRPLHF
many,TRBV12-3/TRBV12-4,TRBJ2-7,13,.,TGTGCCAGCACCCTTGACATCTCCTACGAGCAGTACTTC,CASTLDISYEQYF
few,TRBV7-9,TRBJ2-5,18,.,TGTGCCAGCAGCTTAGGGAGGGCTAGCGTTAAGAGAGAAGAGACCCAGTACTTC,CASSLGRASVKREETQYF